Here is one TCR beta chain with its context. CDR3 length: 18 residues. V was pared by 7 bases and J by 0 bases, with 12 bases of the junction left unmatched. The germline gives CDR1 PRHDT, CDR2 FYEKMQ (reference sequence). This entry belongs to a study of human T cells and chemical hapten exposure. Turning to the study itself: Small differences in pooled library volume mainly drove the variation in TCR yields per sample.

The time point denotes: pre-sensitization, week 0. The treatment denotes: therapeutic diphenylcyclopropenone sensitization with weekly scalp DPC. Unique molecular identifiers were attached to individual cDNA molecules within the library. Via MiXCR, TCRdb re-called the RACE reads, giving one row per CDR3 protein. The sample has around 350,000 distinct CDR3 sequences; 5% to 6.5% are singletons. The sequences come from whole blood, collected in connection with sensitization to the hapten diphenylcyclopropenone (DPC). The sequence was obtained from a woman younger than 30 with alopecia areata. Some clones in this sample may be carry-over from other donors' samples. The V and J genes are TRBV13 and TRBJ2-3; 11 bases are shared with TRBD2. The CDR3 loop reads CASNKRLAGSTSTDTQYF. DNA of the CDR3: TGTGCCAGCAACAAACGACTAGCGGGGAGCACTAGCACAGATACGCAGTATTTT. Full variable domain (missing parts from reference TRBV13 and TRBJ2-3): AAGVIQSPRHLIKEKRETATLKCYPIPRHDTVYWYQQGPGQDPQFLISFYEKMQSDKGSIPDRFSAQQFSDYHSELNMSSLELGDSALYFCASNKRLAGSTSTDTQYFGPGTRLTVL.